This T cell receptor (beta chain) was documented in a study of blood T cell repertoires in COVID-19. Study background: There were acute and convalescent COVID-19 samples, and they came from the United States, Italy and Spain. In each case, the material was cDNA or gDNA derived from T cells, B-cell-depleted T cells, or PBMCs.

The germline CDR1 and CDR2 sequences are MNHEY and SVGAGI. The ends were cut back, 9 bases at V and 2 bases at J, with 16 bases in the middle. The CDR3 totals 14 residues. Original processing methods: Nucleated cell counts were estimated from reference gene primer amplification. The repertoire was sequenced with immunoSEQ multiplex PCR; TCRdb's copy has only in-frame clones and lacks some. V and J calls and clone size come straight from that table; D and trimming were deduced from the DNA. Of 65,000 to 75,000 clones listed, about 80% are singletons. Sequenced sample: peripheral blood. This sequence originates from a woman aged 55-69 years with acute or convalescent COVID-19. This rearrangement joins TRBV6-5 to TRBJ2-5, with D perhaps TRBD1 (7 bases). In DNA form, the CDR3 reads TGTGCCAGTAGCGGCAACAGGGGACAAGAGACCCAGTACTTC. This gives the protein CASSGNRGQETQYF.